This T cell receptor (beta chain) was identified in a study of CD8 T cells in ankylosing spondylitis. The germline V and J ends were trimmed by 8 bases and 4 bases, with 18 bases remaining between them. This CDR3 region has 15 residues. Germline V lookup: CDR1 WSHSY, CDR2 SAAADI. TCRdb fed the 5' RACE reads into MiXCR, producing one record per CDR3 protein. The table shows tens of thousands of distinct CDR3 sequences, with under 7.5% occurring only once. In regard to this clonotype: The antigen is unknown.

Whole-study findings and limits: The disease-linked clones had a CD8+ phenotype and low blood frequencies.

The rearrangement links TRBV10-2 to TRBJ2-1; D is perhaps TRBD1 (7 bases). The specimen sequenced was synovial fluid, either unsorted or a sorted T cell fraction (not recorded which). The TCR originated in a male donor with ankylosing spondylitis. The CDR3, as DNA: TGCGCCAGCCGGAGGGGGGACAGAGAATACAATGAGCAGTTCTTC. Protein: CASRRGDREYNEQFF.